This TCR beta chain was sequenced in a study of T-cell memory formation after mild COVID-19. CDR1 is SGHTA, CDR2 FQGTGA, per germline. The CDR3 length is 15 residues. The J segment lost 6 bases and the V segment lost 4 bases, leaving 7 bases of the junction unmatched. One entry per CDR3 protein, called by TCRdb with MiXCR from the 5' RACE reads. Of 100,000 to 150,000 distinct CDR3 sequences listed, over 15% are singletons. This clonotype was picked up a small number of times. This clonotype was obtained from a man aged 18 to 29 who had mild COVID-19 (a few samples of this study predate the infection). Cell type and time point are not known. Specimen: PBMCs or a T cell subset sorted from them (not recorded which). V and J are TRBV7-3 and TRBJ2-3; 10 bases fit TRBD2. CDR3 protein: CASSSLAGELDTQYF. In DNA form, the CDR3 reads TGTGCCAGCAGCTCTCTAGCGGGGGAGCTTGATACGCAGTATTTT.